Following are 10 T cell receptor beta chains from one sample sequenced in a study of OX40 agonist ivuxolimab in advanced cancers. Library creation used the immunoSEQ multiplex PCR assay. TCRdb took this table from immuneACCESS and kept in-frame rearrangements with V and J called. Such tables lack part of the clones; where checked against another copy, unresolved V genes explain under half of the gap, and the rest is unexplained. Counted in this sample were about 81,000 clones; 88% of them appeared once. The top ten clones comprise more than 0.45% of the sample. The sample here was CD4+ or CD8+ T cells sorted from blood, taken in a trial of the OX40 agonist ivuxolimab. All receptors come from an adult with an advanced solid tumor such as melanoma, head and neck, liver or kidney cancer.

The chain is built from TRBV18 and TRBJ1-5, with 12 bases lining up with TRBD1. V trimming: 0 bases; J trimming: 7 bases; junction bases outside the gene matches: 4. Germline V lookup: CDR1 KGHSH, CDR2 LQKENI. CDR3 length equals 16 residues. In DNA form, the CDR3 reads TGTGCCAGCTCACCACCGGGGACAGGGGGCGGACAGCCCCAGCATTTT. This encodes CASSPPGTGGGQPQHF.

CDR3 nucleotide sequence: TGTGCCAGCAGTTTTAGCGGGGGGACCTACGAGCAGTACTTC. This codes for CASSFSGGTYEQYF. J is TRBJ2-7 and V is TRBV6-5; TRBD2 matches at 10 bases. With 4 bases clipped from V and 2 bases from J, the junction kept 2 bases outside the gene matches. The germline V gene encodes CDR1 MNHEY and CDR2 SVGAGI. The CDR3 sequence is 14 residues long.

J is TRBJ2-3 and V is TRBV5-1; D uncertain. CDR3 length: 14 amino acids. V lost 1 base, J lost 1 base, and 7 bases lay in between. CDR1 and CDR2 from the germline V gene are SGHRS and YFSETQ. The CDR3 here is CASSLPPGTDTQYF. The CDR3 DNA sequence: TGCGCCAGCAGCTTGCCCCCAGGCACAGATACGCAGTATTTT.

The V gene is TRBV28, the J gene TRBJ1-5, with D unresolved. The V end lost 3 bases, the J end lost 4 bases, and 4 bases lay between the germline ends. This CDR3 spans 12 amino acids. Germline-derived CDR1 and CDR2 are MDHEN and SYDVKM. The CDR3: CASSFGNQPQHF. Written as DNA, the CDR3 is TGTGCCAGCAGTTTTGGAAATCAGCCCCAGCATTTT.

In the case of this clone: Other DNA sequences in this sample translate to the same CDR3. The chain joins TRBV5-6 to TRBJ2-7; 10 nucleotides line up with TRBD1. The J segment lost 5 bases and the V segment lost 4 bases, leaving 3 bases of the junction unmatched. The CDR3 runs to 13 residues. Per germline, CDR1 SGHDT and CDR2 YYEEEE. CDR3 in DNA: TGTGCCAGCAGCGGGGACAGGGGCGACGAGCAGTACTTC. This encodes CASSGDRGDEQYF.

The V gene is TRBV6-1, the J gene TRBJ1-2, with 9 bases fitting TRBD1. This CDR3 is built from 15 residues. V dropped 8 bases and J dropped 2; count of bases not matched to a gene: 9. Germline-derived CDR1 and CDR2 are MNHNS and SASEGT. CDR3 sequence: CASQIRGTGNYGYTF. CDR3 nucleotides: TGTGCCAGCCAAATCCGGGGGACAGGGAACTATGGCTACACCTTC.

The CDR3 coding sequence is TGTGCCAGCAGGCGGACTAGTGGGGGGCTCGGGCTTCTCAATGAGCAGTTCTTC. It translates to CASRRTSGGLGLLNEQFF. The rearrangement uses TRBV5-4 and TRBJ2-1, with D possibly matching TRBD2 (7 bases). Between the trimmed V and J ends, which lost 5 bases and 6 bases, there was a span of 27 bases. There are 18 residues in the CDR3. CDR1 is SGHNT, CDR2 YYREEE, per germline (reference sequence). Full variable domain (rest looked up from reference TRBV5-4 and TRBJ2-1): ETGVTQSPTHLIKTRGQQVTLRCSSQSGHNTVSWYQQALGQGPQFIFQYYREEENGRGNFPPRFSGLQFPNYSSELNVNALELDDSALYLCASRRTSGGLGLLNEQFFGPGTRLTVL.

The chain uses TRBV2 and TRBJ1-4; D is ambiguous. There are 12 residues in the CDR3. Trimming shortened V by 6 bases and J by 8 bases, and 10 bases separated the two germline ends. The V gene's germline CDR1 is SNHLY and CDR2 FYNNEI. CDR3 residues: CASRPIGEKLFF. CDR3 DNA: TGTGCCAGCAGACCTATTGGCGAAAAACTGTTTTTT.

The V and J genes are TRBV2 and TRBJ2-2, with D perhaps TRBD1 (5 bases). This CDR3 is 13 amino acids long. V was pared by 6 bases and J by 6 bases, with 11 bases between. CDR1 is SNHLY and CDR2 is FYNNEI in the germline V gene. CDR3 in amino acids: CASRGRGAGELFF. The CDR3 coding sequence is TGTGCCAGCAGGGGGCGTGGGGCCGGGGAGCTGTTTTTT.

This clone was seen a few times. J is TRBJ1-5 and V is TRBV6-6, with 9 bases aligning to TRBD1. This CDR3 contains 14 residues. From germline, CDR1 is MNHNY and CDR2 SVGAGI (reference sequence). J lost 0 bases, V lost 6 bases, and 0 bases had no gene match. CDR3 residues: CASRTGGSNQPQHF. The CDR3 DNA sequence: TGTGCCAGCAGGACAGGGGGTAGCAATCAGCCCCAGCATTTT.